The 30 T cell receptor beta chains below all came from one sample that was sequenced in a study of T cells after yellow fever vaccination. TCRdb re-called the 5' RACE reads through MiXCR, storing one row per CDR3 protein. This repertoire shows hundreds of thousands of distinct CDR3 sequences, around 20% found once; its top ten account for over 15%. The source was PBMCs, collected before the yellow fever booster vaccination. These receptor sequences come from a man younger than 35 who received the YFV17D yellow fever vaccine.

In its sample, this clonotype was seen a few times. This chain connects TRBV28 to TRBJ2-2; 14 bases are a match to TRBD2. Germline CDR1 and CDR2: MDHEN and SYDVKM. This CDR3 contains 18 residues. Trimming cost V 8 bases and J 2 bases; bases outside gene matches: 10. CDR3 nucleotides: TGTGCCAGCGGTGCCCGGACTAGCGGGGGGTTAAACACCGGGGAGCTGTTTTTT. It yields the protein CASGARTSGGLNTGELFF.

V usage is TRBV21-1 and J usage is TRBJ1-3; the DNA was not compared with TRBD1, the D call given in the table. TRBV21-1 is reported as a pseudogene. The CDR3 has 13 residues. In nucleotides, the CDR3 is TGTGCCAGCAGCCCCCGACAGGTCAACACCATATATTTT. Protein: CASSPRQVNTIYF.

The chain joins TRBV5-1 to TRBJ2-5; D may be TRBD1 or TRBD2 (5 bases each). Per the germline V gene, CDR1 is SGHRS and CDR2 is YFSETQ. Trimming shortened V by 4 bases and J by 7 bases, and 20 bases separated the two germline ends. CDR3 length equals 15 residues. CDR3 coding DNA: TGCGCCAGCAGCGACGCCCCGGGGTCCCAGGGGACCCAGTACTTC. Its protein is CASSDAPGSQGTQYF.

The rearrangement joins TRBV5-1 to TRBJ2-4, with 7 bases identical to TRBD1. From germline, CDR1 is SGHRS and CDR2 YFSETQ. The CDR3 totals 14 residues. V lost 4 bases to trimming and J lost 7 bases; unmatched junction nucleotides: 8. CDR3 sequence: CASSNPGQLNIQYF. The CDR3 nucleotides read TGCGCCAGCAGCAACCCGGGACAGTTGAACATTCAGTACTTC.

This clonotype was seen a few times. The chain recombines TRBV28 with TRBJ1-6, with D possibly matching TRBD1 (5 bases). The V end was cut by 7 bases, the J end by 1 base, with 14 bases between. CDR1 is MDHEN, CDR2 SYDVKM, per germline. The CDR3 contains 16 residues. This CDR3 reads CASTLSRGSYNSPLHF. The CDR3 DNA reads as TGTGCCAGCACTCTAAGTCGGGGGTCCTATAATTCACCCCTCCACTTT.

This clonotype was observed a few times. The chain links TRBV20-1 to TRBJ2-3; 7 positions match TRBD2. V lost 7 bases, J lost 1 base, and 11 bases stayed unmatched. The CDR3 length is 15 residues. Germline CDR1 reads DFQATT; CDR2 reads SNEGSKA (reference sequence). CDR3 sequence reads: CSGRGGAGGTDTQYF. The CDR3 coding sequence is TGCAGTGGGAGGGGAGGCGCGGGGGGCACAGATACGCAGTATTTT.

The chain carries TRBV7-2 and TRBJ2-1; D possibly corresponds to TRBD1 (6 bases). The CDR3 spans 13 residues. Trimming removed 4 bases from V and 7 bases from J, with 11 bases in between. Germline assignment: CDR1 SGHTA and CDR2 FQGNSA. The CDR3 nucleotides are TGTGCCAGCAGCTCTTACCAGGGGAATGAGCAGTTCTTC. This gives the protein CASSSYQGNEQFF.

The rearrangement uses TRBV5-6 and TRBJ2-2; D is unclear. CDR1 and CDR2 from the germline V gene are SGHDT and YYEEEE. Trimming took off 2 bases at V and 4 bases at J, with 9 bases between the two ends. CDR3 length: 14 residues. CDR3 loop: CASSFGLVTGELFF. The DNA of the CDR3 is TGTGCCAGCAGCTTCGGGCTTGTCACCGGGGAGCTGTTTTTT.

The chain combines TRBV6-2 or TRBV6-3 with TRBJ2-3; no firm D call. There are 12 residues in the CDR3. The germline V gene encodes CDR1 MNHEY and CDR2 SVGEGT. V was cut by 3 bases and J by 5 bases, with 6 bases left in between. The CDR3 is CASSYRLDTQYF. CDR3 DNA sequence: TGTGCCAGCAGTTATCGGCTAGATACGCAGTATTTT.

Here the CDR3 reads CASSGPLGEAFF. The CDR3 DNA follows: TGTGCCAGCAGTGGACCCCTTGGTGAAGCTTTCTTT. The gene calls are TRBV6-5 and TRBJ1-1; D not resolved. The germline V gene encodes CDR1 MNHEY and CDR2 SVGAGI. The V end was cut by 5 bases, the J end by 7 bases, with 11 bases between. The CDR3 has 12 amino acids.

The table lists this clonotype with a few counts. The V call is TRBV5-5, the J call TRBJ1-6; D remains ambiguous. Trimming shortened V by 0 bases and J by 3 bases, and 7 bases separated the two germline ends. The V gene's germline CDR1 is SGHKS and CDR2 YYEKEE (reference sequence). The CDR3 is 15 residues long. CDR3 amino acids: CASSLAFGYNSPLHF. The CDR3 nucleotides read TGTGCCAGCAGCTTGGCCTTCGGCTATAATTCACCCCTCCACTTT.

The chain joins TRBV10-2 to TRBJ2-3, with TRBD2 matching 8 bases. This CDR3 region has 15 residues. Germline V gives CDR1 WSHSY, CDR2 SAAADI. Unmatched junction bases numbered 8, after V lost 4 bases and J lost 5 bases. DNA for the CDR3: TGCGCCAGCAGTGGGACCGGGGGGGCCGTAGATACGCAGTATTTT. Amino acids: CASSGTGGAVDTQYF.

The rearrangement links TRBV27 to TRBJ2-4, with D unclear. Trimming removed 3 bases from V and 8 bases from J, with 11 bases in between. Germline CDR1 and CDR2: MNHEY and SMNVEV (reference sequence). The CDR3 runs 13 residues. CDR3 sequence (DNA): TGTGCCAGCAGTTTGGCCGGGCTAGACATTCAGTACTTC. Translation gives CASSLAGLDIQYF.

This clonotype was seen more than once but under ten times. The J gene is TRBJ2-6, the V gene TRBV9; D is possibly TRBD1 or TRBD2 (5 bases each). Germline CDR1 and CDR2: SGDLS and YYNGEE. V was pared by 4 bases and J by 1 base, with 15 bases between. CDR3 size: 17 residues. The CDR3 loop is CASSPRRDPSGANVLTF. The CDR3 bases are TGTGCCAGCAGCCCCCGCCGGGACCCTTCTGGGGCCAACGTCCTGACTTTC.

The chain combines TRBV14 with TRBJ2-6; no definite D call. This CDR3 is 17 amino acids long. The V end lost 1 base, the J end lost 0 bases, and 10 bases lay between the germline ends. CDR1 and CDR2 from the germline V gene are SGHDN and FVKESK. CDR3 protein: CASSQVFGSSGANVLTF. The CDR3, as DNA: TGTGCCAGCAGCCAAGTATTCGGAAGCTCTGGGGCCAACGTCCTGACTTTC.

The J gene is TRBJ2-5, the V gene TRBV5-6, with a weak D call TRBD1 (5 bases). V dropped 0 bases and J dropped 4 bases, with 16 bases sitting between them. The CDR3 loop spans 16 amino acids. Germline CDR1 is SGHDT and CDR2 is YYEEEE. CDR3 bases: TGTGCCAGCAGCTTGGCCAGGTTAAATAGGGGAGAGACCCAGTACTTC. This encodes CASSLARLNRGETQYF. The full variable domain, in which reference TRBV5-6 and TRBJ2-5 provide the parts outside the CDR3, is DAGVTQSPTHLIKTRGQQVTLRCSPKSGHDTVSWYQQALGQGPQFIFQYYEEEERQRGNFPDRFSGHQFPNYSSELNVNALLLGDSALYLCASSLARLNRGETQYFGPGTRLLVL.

This clonotype was seen a handful of times. The gene calls are TRBV5-5 and TRBJ2-7; D unclear. Trimming removed 4 bases at V and 3 bases at J, with 14 bases between. In germline, CDR1 is SGHKS, CDR2 YYEKEE (reference sequence). The CDR3 sequence is 14 residues long. CDR3 region: CASSPLGWDYEQYV. CDR3 nucleotide sequence: TGTGCCAGCAGCCCTCTCGGGTGGGACTACGAGCAGTACGTC.

The chain has TRBV12-3 or TRBV12-4 and TRBJ2-7; D unclear. V shed 3 bases and J shed 4 bases, with 10 bases lying between them. The CDR3 is made up of 13 amino acids. CDR3 in DNA: TGTGCCAGCAGTTTTTGGAGAGTTTACGAGCAGTACGTC. Its translation is CASSFWRVYEQYV.

The chain employs TRBV10-3 and TRBJ2-3, with D maybe TRBD1 (6 bases). The germline V gene has CDR1 ENHRY and CDR2 SYGVKD. CDR3 size: 16 residues. V was shortened by 0 bases and J by 0 bases, with 10 bases between the two germline ends. DNA for the CDR3: TGTGCCATCAGTGAGTCGCGACAGGCGAGCACAGATACGCAGTATTTT. Its protein product is CAISESRQASTDTQYF.

This clonotype has more than one count but fewer than ten. The genes are TRBV10-3 and TRBJ2-7; D gene unclear. CDR3 length equals 18 residues. The V gene lost 0 bases and the J gene lost 3 bases, with 21 bases spanning the gap. Germline-derived CDR1 and CDR2 are ENHRY and SYGVKD. The CDR3 loop reads CAISESPSLSRGFYEQYV. The CDR3 region has the DNA TGTGCCATCAGTGAGTCACCCTCCTTGTCCCGTGGCTTCTACGAGCAGTACGTC.

This clonotype has only a few counts. The rearrangement joins TRBV7-6 to TRBJ2-2, with D perhaps TRBD2 (5 bases). Germline V gene lookup returns CDR1 SGHVS and CDR2 FNYEAQ. V was cut by 5 bases and J by 1 base, with 14 bases left in between. The CDR3 length is 16 residues. In DNA form, the CDR3 reads TGTGCCAGCAGCGTATCGGAGGTAGTGAACACCGGGGAGCTGTTTTTT. Translation: CASSVSEVVNTGELFF.

This chain links TRBV5-1 with TRBJ2-5; possibly TRBD1 for D (6 bases). V was clipped by 4 bases and J by 1 base, with 11 bases between them. The CDR3 extends over 14 amino acids. Germline V gene sequence: CDR1 SGHRS, CDR2 YFSETQ. CDR3 amino acids: CASSPGAVQETQYF. CDR3 bases: TGCGCCAGCAGCCCAGGGGCGGTCCAAGAGACCCAGTACTTC.

V usage is TRBV19 and J usage is TRBJ1-1; 9 nucleotides line up with TRBD1. V lost 1 base, J lost 4 bases, and 4 bases stayed unmatched. The CDR3 sequence is 15 residues long. Germline V gene sequence: CDR1 LNHDA, CDR2 SQIVND (reference sequence). The CDR3 region is CASSIARTGATEAFF. Here the CDR3 DNA reads TGTGCCAGTAGTATAGCCAGGACAGGGGCCACTGAAGCTTTCTTT.

This clonotype has just a few counts. The chain combines TRBV7-2 with TRBJ1-5; tentatively, D is TRBD1 (5 bases). Germline V gives CDR1 SGHTA, CDR2 FQGNSA. Between the trimmed V and J ends, which lost 8 bases and 3 bases, there was a span of 11 bases. This CDR3 spans 13 amino acids. The CDR3 DNA is TGTGCCAGCCTACAGGACCTCAATCAGCCCCAGCATTTT. Its protein is CASLQDLNQPQHF.

The chain uses TRBV2 and TRBJ2-2, with 7 positions matching TRBD1. With V trimmed by 6 bases and J by 1 base, 5 bases remained unmatched. CDR3 length: 15 residues. Per germline, CDR1 SNHLY and CDR2 FYNNEI. The CDR3 is CASSIRTGNTGELFF. The CDR3 coding sequence is TGTGCCAGCAGCATTAGGACAGGGAACACCGGGGAGCTGTTTTTT.

The J gene is TRBJ1-1, the V gene TRBV6-2 or TRBV6-3, with D hard to call. The germline V gene encodes CDR1 MNHEY and CDR2 SVGEGT. Trimming pared 0 bases from V and 6 bases from J, leaving 8 bases between. The CDR3 runs to 13 residues. The CDR3, as DNA: TGTGCCAGCAGTTACTCGTCAGTGGCTGAAGCTTTCTTT. Its protein product is CASSYSSVAEAFF.

The chain employs TRBV18 and TRBJ1-2, with D perhaps matching TRBD1 (5 bases). Germline V gene lookup returns CDR1 KGHSH and CDR2 LQKENI. The CDR3 is 14 residues long. The germline V and J ends were trimmed by 3 bases and 5 bases, with 13 bases remaining between them. The DNA for the CDR3 is TGTGCCAGCTCACCCCCAGAGGGGCGATATGGCTACACCTTC. The encoded protein is CASSPPEGRYGYTF.

The sample holds many counts of this clonotype. This rearrangement joins TRBV12-3 or TRBV12-4 to TRBJ1-6, with D hard to call. The CDR3 length is 13 residues. Trimming pared 7 bases from V and 9 bases from J, leaving 13 bases between. This CDR3 reads CASMFSLGSPLHF. CDR3 sequence (DNA): TGTGCCAGCATGTTTAGTTTGGGTTCACCCCTCCACTTT.

The rearrangement uses TRBV7-2 and TRBJ2-1; D unresolved. The CDR3 has 18 amino acids. V lost 4 bases and J lost 5, with 24 bases in between. The germline V gene encodes CDR1 SGHTA and CDR2 FQGNSA. CDR3 nucleotides: TGTGCCAGCAGCTCGTCCCAGCAGCAGTGGTCCAGGAACAATGAGCAGTTCTTC. The encoded protein is CASSSSQQQWSRNNEQFF.

This clonotype was counted a few times. The chain recombines TRBV2 with TRBJ2-3, with D unresolved. The CDR3 runs 18 residues. CDR1 is SNHLY and CDR2 is FYNNEI in the germline V gene. V dropped 3 bases and J dropped 0 bases, with 19 bases sitting between them. The CDR3 nucleotides read TGTGCCAGCAGTGACTCATCCTGGGCGGATTCTAGCACAGATACGCAGTATTTT. Translated, it gives CASSDSSWADSSTDTQYF.